Sequencing of this T cell receptor (beta chain) was carried out in a study of control samples from healthy donors and cancer patients. The table came from immunoSEQ multiplex PCR; TCRdb's copy has only in-frame clones and leaves some out. The sample holds 120,000 to 150,000 clones, approximately 91% seen once. This clone was seen only a few times. V lost 0 bases and J lost 2; bases outside the gene matches: 7. The CDR3 consists of 16 residues. Germline CDR1 and CDR2: LGHNA and YSLEER. This sequence originates from a young man in good health. The specimen sequenced was blood. The chain combines TRBV4-3 with TRBJ2-7; TRBD2 matches at 7 bases. The CDR3 DNA is TGCGCCAGCAGCCAAGATCGGGGGGACCGTACCTACGAGCAGTACTTC. Translated: CASSQDRGDRTYEQYF.